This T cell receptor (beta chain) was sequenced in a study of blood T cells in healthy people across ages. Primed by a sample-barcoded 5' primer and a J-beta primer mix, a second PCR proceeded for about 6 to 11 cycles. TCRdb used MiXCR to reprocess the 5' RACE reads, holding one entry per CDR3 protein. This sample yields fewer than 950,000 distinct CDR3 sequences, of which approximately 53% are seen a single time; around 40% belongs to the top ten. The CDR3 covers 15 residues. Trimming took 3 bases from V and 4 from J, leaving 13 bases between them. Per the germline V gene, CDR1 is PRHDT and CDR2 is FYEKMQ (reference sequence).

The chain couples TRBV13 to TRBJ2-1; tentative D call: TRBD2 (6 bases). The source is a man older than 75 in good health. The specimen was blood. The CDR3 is CASSLTGSGYNEQFF. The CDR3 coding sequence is TGTGCCAGCAGCTTGACCGGGAGTGGGTACAATGAGCAGTTCTTC. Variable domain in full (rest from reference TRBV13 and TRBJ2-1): AAGVIQSPRHLIKEKRETATLKCYPIPRHDTVYWYQQGPGQDPQFLISFYEKMQSDKGSIPDRFSAQQFSDYHSELNMSSLELGDSALYFCASSLTGSGYNEQFFGPGTRLTVL.